This record looks at one T cell receptor beta chain sequence and its context. The data are from a study of siplizumab effects on memory and regulatory T cells. Roughly 100,000 TCR templates underwent assay in each sample. TCRdb's table, derived via immunoSEQ multiplex PCR, lists solely in-frame clones and lacks some. The sample yields 50,000 to 75,000 clones, 65% to 80% seen once. Sequenced input: memory CD4+ T cells sorted from blood. This receptor was obtained from a human donor in good health.

CDR3 protein: CASSALPGSNYGYTF. As DNA, the CDR3 is TGTGCCAGCAGTGCGCTGCCGGGATCCAACTATGGCTACACCTTC. The chain uses TRBV6-5 and TRBJ1-2; no clear D gene. This CDR3 has 15 residues. Trimming cost V 5 bases and J 2 bases, with 15 bases left between them. CDR1 is MNHEY and CDR2 is SVGAGI in the germline V gene.